Shown below are 9 T cell receptor beta chains from a single sample sequenced in a study of blood T cell repertoires in COVID-19. Profiling relied on immunoSEQ multiplex PCR, and the TCRdb table lists in-frame clones only, not all of them. The sample lists fewer than 180,000 clones, 80% to 90% seen once, with around 3.5% in the top ten. The material sequenced was peripheral blood. The receptor source for this set is a man in his 70s with acute or convalescent COVID-19.

The chain recombines TRBV19 with TRBJ2-1; a weak D match, TRBD2 (5 bases). CDR1 is LNHDA, CDR2 SQIVND, per germline (reference sequence). This CDR3 has 12 residues. V was shortened by 2 bases and J by 7 bases, with 6 bases between the two germline ends. This chain's CDR3 is CASSITGNEQFF. CDR3 DNA sequence: TGTGCCAGTAGTATAACGGGAAATGAGCAGTTCTTC. The complete variable domain, with remaining parts taken from reference TRBV19 and TRBJ2-1, reads DGGITQSPKYLFRKEGQNVTLSCEQNLNHDAMYWYRQDPGQGLRLIYYSQIVNDFQKGDIAEGYSVSREKKESFPLTVTSAQKNPTAFYLCASSITGNEQFFGPGTRLTVL.

V is TRBV6-1 and J is TRBJ2-3, with TRBD2 matching 9 bases. The CDR3 spans 16 residues. Germline values: CDR1 MNHNS, CDR2 SASEGT. Trimming removed 3 bases from V and 6 bases from J; junction bases left unmatched: 10. The CDR3 here is CASSDPGREGRDTQYF. The DNA for the CDR3 is TGTGCCAGCAGTGACCCTGGGCGGGAGGGCCGGGATACGCAGTATTTT.

The V gene is TRBV6-4, the J gene TRBJ1-6, with 7 bases aligning to TRBD1. The CDR3 runs to 13 residues. The germline V gene has CDR1 MRHNA and CDR2 SNTAGT. V was clipped by 8 bases and J by 10 bases; unmatched bases: 8. DNA of the CDR3: TGTGCCAGCCATCGACAGGGCCACTCACCCCTCCACTTT. Amino acids: CASHRQGHSPLHF.

The chain has TRBV28 and TRBJ2-7, with 7 bases aligning to TRBD2. Losses at the gene ends were 5 bases for V and 4 bases for J; bases not matched to a gene: 17. This CDR3 comprises 17 residues. CDR1 and CDR2 (germline): MDHEN, SYDVKM. The CDR3 spells CASSPLSSGRMGYEQYF. The CDR3 DNA follows: TGTGCCAGCAGTCCTTTATCTTCCGGGAGGATGGGATACGAGCAGTACTTC.

This chain joins TRBV19 and TRBJ2-7, with 11 bases that match TRBD2. Germline assignment: CDR1 LNHDA and CDR2 SQIVND (reference sequence). Trimming removed 3 bases from V and 7 bases from J; junction bases left unmatched: 8. The CDR3 loop spans 15 amino acids. The CDR3 loop is CASSISLAGVREQYF. The CDR3 DNA follows: TGTGCCAGTAGTATTTCACTAGCGGGAGTAAGAGAGCAGTACTTC.

The V call is TRBV9, the J call TRBJ2-1; possibly TRBD2 for D (6 bases). Germline V gene sequence: CDR1 SGDLS, CDR2 YYNGEE. The length of the CDR3 is 15 residues. Trimming stripped 0 bases from V and 4 bases from J, with 11 bases between. DNA for the CDR3: TGTGCCAGCAGCGTAGCTAGCGAACCATACAATGAGCAGTTCTTC. It encodes CASSVASEPYNEQFF.

The J gene is TRBJ2-7, the V gene TRBV29-1; 11 nucleotides agree with TRBD2. The CDR3 is 15 residues long. J lost 0 bases, V lost 0 bases, and 1 base had no gene match. Germline values: CDR1 SQVTM, CDR2 ANQGSEA. This CDR3 is CSVEDGTSGSYEQYF. As DNA, the CDR3 is TGCAGCGTTGAAGATGGGACTAGCGGCTCCTACGAGCAGTACTTC.

V and J are TRBV19 and TRBJ2-7, with 8 bases identical to TRBD1. Trimming took 4 bases from V and 4 from J; bases not matched to a gene: 9. CDR3 size: 15 residues. Germline CDR1 and CDR2: LNHDA and SQIVND (reference sequence). CDR3 sequence: CASSREPTGVYEQYF. In DNA, the CDR3 is TGTGCCAGTAGTAGGGAACCGACAGGGGTGTACGAGCAGTACTTC.

V gene TRBV6-5 combines with J gene TRBJ2-3; the match to TRBD2 covers 13 bases. J lost 5 bases, V lost 4 bases, and 6 bases had no gene match. Per the germline V gene, CDR1 is MNHEY and CDR2 is SVGAGI. This CDR3 is built from 16 residues. CDR3 residues: CASSFGTSGKLDTQYF. CDR3 in DNA: TGTGCCAGCAGTTTTGGGACTAGCGGGAAATTAGATACGCAGTATTTT.